The sequence of this TCR beta chain was determined in a study of PD-1 blockade in classical Hodgkin lymphoma. The CDR3 has 15 amino acids. V lost 0 bases to trimming and J lost 3 bases; unmatched junction nucleotides: 2. CDR1 and CDR2 (germline): LNHNV, YYDKDF (reference sequence). The repertoire was sequenced with immunoSEQ multiplex PCR; TCRdb's copy has only in-frame clones and lacks some. The table records about 98,000 clones, approximately 92% of them present only once. Each of the patients experienced relapse following autologous stem cell transplantation, and their brentuximab vedotin exposure differed. This clone showed up just once.

The chain uses TRBV15 and TRBJ2-5; 9 nucleotides align to TRBD1. This clonotype originated in a human donor with classical Hodgkin lymphoma. Sequenced material: peripheral blood mononuclear cells (PBMCs), taken at baseline. For the CDR3, the DNA is TGTGCCACCAGCAGAGAGGACAGGGGCGAAGAGACCCAGTACTTC. It translates to CATSREDRGEETQYF. Filled out from reference TRBV15 and TRBJ2-5, the complete variable domain reads DAMVIQNPRYQVTQFGKPVTLSCSQTLNHNVMYWYQQKSSQAPKLLFHYYDKDFNNEADTPDNFQSRRPNTSFCFLDIRSPGLGDTAMYLCATSREDRGEETQYFGPGTRLLVL.